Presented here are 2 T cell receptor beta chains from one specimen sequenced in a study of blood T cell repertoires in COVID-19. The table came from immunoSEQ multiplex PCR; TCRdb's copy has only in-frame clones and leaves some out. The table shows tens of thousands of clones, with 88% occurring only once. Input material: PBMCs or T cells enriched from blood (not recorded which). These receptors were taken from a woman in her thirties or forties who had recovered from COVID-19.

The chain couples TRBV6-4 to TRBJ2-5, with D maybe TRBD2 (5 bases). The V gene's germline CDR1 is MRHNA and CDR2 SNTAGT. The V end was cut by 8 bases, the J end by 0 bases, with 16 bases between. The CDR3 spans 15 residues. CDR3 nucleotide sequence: TGTGCCAGCCTCCCGGGGAATGAGGACCAAGAGACCCAGTACTTC. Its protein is CASLPGNEDQETQYF.

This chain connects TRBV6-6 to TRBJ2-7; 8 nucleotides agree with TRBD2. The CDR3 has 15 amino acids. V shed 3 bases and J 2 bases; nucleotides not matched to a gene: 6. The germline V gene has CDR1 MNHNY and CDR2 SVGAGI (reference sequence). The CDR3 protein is CASSYVRGVAYEQYF. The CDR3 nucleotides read TGTGCCAGCAGTTATGTGCGGGGGGTGGCCTACGAGCAGTACTTC.